The clone carrying this T cell receptor beta chain has just a few counts. Its specificity is unknown. PCR amplification relied on 60 Vbeta primers (plus 13 Jbeta primers). The repertoire was sequenced with immunoSEQ multiplex PCR; TCRdb's copy has only in-frame clones and lacks some. The data show just under 150,000 clones, roughly 80% seen once. The data originate from a study of cytomegalovirus exposure and HLA in healthy donors. Trimming stripped 6 bases from V and 1 base from J, with 9 bases between. The CDR3 is made up of 14 amino acids. The germline CDR1 and CDR2 sequences are SGHVS and FNYEAQ. Study-wide findings and caveats: Earlier analysis found most TCR beta V segments productive about 87% or about 30% of the time. The authors judged a highly shared variant cluster likely a sequencing artifact. At a 0.05 false discovery rate, a later analysis found 18,000 or so TCR beta sequences to be associated with HLA alleles. Some segments of the V type, notably TRBV6-2 and TRBV6-3, were excluded as indistinguishable.

This clonotype was obtained from a woman in her twenties or thirties in good health and CMV-seronegative. Sequenced material: PBMCs. The V gene is TRBV7-6, the J gene TRBJ2-2; TRBD1 is a possible D gene (5 bases). This chain's CDR3 is CASRSTGNTGELFF. The CDR3 nucleotides are TGTGCCAGCAGATCTACAGGGAACACCGGGGAGCTGTTTTTT.